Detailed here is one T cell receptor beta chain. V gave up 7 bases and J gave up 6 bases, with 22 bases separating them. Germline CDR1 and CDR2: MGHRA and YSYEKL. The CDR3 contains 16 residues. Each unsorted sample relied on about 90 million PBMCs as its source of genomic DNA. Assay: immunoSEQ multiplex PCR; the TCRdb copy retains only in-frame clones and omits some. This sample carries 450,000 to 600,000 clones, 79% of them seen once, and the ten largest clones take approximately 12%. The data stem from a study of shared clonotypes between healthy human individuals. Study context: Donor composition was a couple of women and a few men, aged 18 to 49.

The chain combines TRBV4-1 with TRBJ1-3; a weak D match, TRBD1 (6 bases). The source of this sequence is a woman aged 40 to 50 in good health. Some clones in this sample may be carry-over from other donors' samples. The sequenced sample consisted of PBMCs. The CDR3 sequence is CASTLLWGQGPNTIYF. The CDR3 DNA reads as TGCGCCAGCACCCTATTGTGGGGGCAGGGGCCAAACACCATATATTTT.